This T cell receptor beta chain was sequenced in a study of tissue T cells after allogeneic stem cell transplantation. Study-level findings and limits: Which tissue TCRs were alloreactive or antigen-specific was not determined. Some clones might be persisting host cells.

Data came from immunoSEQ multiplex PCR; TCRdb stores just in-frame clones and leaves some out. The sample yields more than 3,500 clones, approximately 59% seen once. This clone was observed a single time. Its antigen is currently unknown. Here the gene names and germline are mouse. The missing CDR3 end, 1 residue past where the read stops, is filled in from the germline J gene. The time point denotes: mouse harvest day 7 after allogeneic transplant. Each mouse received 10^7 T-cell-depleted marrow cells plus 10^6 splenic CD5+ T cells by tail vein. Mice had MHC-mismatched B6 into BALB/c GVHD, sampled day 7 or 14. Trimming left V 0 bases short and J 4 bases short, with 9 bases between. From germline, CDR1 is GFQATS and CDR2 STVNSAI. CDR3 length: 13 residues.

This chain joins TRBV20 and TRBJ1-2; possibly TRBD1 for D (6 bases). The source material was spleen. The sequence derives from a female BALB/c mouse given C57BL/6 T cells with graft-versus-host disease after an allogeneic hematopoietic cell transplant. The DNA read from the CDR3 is TGTGGTGCTAGGGAGGGGGCGATCTCCGACTACACC. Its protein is CGAREGAISDYT. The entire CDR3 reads CGAREGAISDYTF.